What follows are 8 T cell receptor beta chains derived from one specimen sequenced in a study of shared clonotypes between healthy human individuals. The assay was immunoSEQ multiplex PCR, and TCRdb's table has in-frame clones only and misses some. The data hold approximately 1,000,000 clones, with approximately 80% observed a single time. Sequenced material: memory CD4+ T cells from PBMCs. This sample's subset: CD45RA-negative fraction. These receptors came from a man in his late teens or twenties in good health. Some clones in this sample may be carry-over from other donors' samples.

The chain joins TRBV11-3 to TRBJ2-3; 9 nucleotides line up with TRBD1. Germline V CDR1 and CDR2: SGHNT, YENEEA. Trimming removed 5 bases from V and 3 bases from J; junction bases left unmatched: 9. This CDR3 has 16 residues. CDR3 in DNA: TGTGCCAGCAGCCAGCGGAACAGGGGGCGTACAGATACGCAGTATTTT. This translates into CASSQRNRGRTDTQYF.

Points on this clone: This CDR3 is also generated by other DNA sequences in the sample. This rearrangement joins TRBV7-2 to TRBJ2-3; D perhaps matches TRBD2 (6 bases). The V and J ends lost 1 base and 0 bases respectively, with 8 bases between them. There are 15 residues in the CDR3. Germline assignment: CDR1 SGHTA and CDR2 FQGNSA. CDR3 sequence (DNA): TGTGCCAGCAGCTTAGTAGCGGCTAGCACAGATACGCAGTATTTT. Its protein is CASSLVAASTDTQYF.

V gene TRBV4-2 combines with J gene TRBJ2-2; 12 positions match TRBD1. This CDR3 contains 14 residues. Germline V lookup: CDR1 LGHNA, CDR2 YNFKEQ. The trim removed 3 bases at V and 8 bases at J, leaving 1 base unmatched. CDR3 sequence: CASSQGQGAGELFF. In nucleotides, the CDR3 is TGTGCCAGCAGCCAGGGACAGGGGGCTGGGGAGCTGTTTTTT.

This chain uses TRBV28 with TRBJ1-5; D is unclear. The CDR3 is 12 residues long. Trimming removed 6 bases from V and 5 bases from J, with 8 bases in between. CDR1 and CDR2 from the germline V gene are MDHEN and SYDVKM. CDR3 in amino acids: CASSVLDQPQHF. Written as DNA, the CDR3 is TGTGCCAGCAGCGTGTTAGATCAGCCCCAGCATTTT.

The chain joins TRBV9 to TRBJ2-7; no definite D call. CDR1 SGDLS and CDR2 YYNGEE come from the germline V gene. With 3 bases removed from V and 2 bases from J, the gap between germline ends came to 9 bases. This CDR3 comprises 13 residues. CDR3 amino acids: CASSDGRAYEQYF. DNA for the CDR3: TGTGCCAGCAGCGATGGTCGCGCCTACGAGCAGTACTTC.

V is TRBV4-3 and J is TRBJ2-7; D is ambiguous. V was pared by 0 bases and J by 5 bases, with 8 bases between. The germline V gene encodes CDR1 LGHNA and CDR2 YSLEER. This CDR3 region has 13 residues. The chain's CDR3 is CASSQDSVDEQYF. The CDR3 coding sequence is TGCGCCAGCAGCCAAGATTCGGTCGACGAGCAGTACTTC.

This chain links TRBV5-1 with TRBJ2-5, with a tentative D call TRBD1 (6 bases). Germline values: CDR1 SGHRS, CDR2 YFSETQ. This CDR3 is 15 amino acids long. V lost 0 bases, J lost 5 bases, and 14 bases lay in between. The CDR3: CASSLGQTGYETQYF. The CDR3 region has the DNA TGCGCCAGCAGCTTGGGCCAAACAGGGTACGAGACCCAGTACTTC.

The chain joins TRBV7-9 to TRBJ2-2, with 9 positions matching TRBD1. CDR1 is SEHNR, CDR2 FQNEAQ, per germline (reference sequence). Trimming removed 4 bases from V and 6 bases from J; junction bases left unmatched: 12. The CDR3 extends over 17 amino acids. This chain's CDR3 is CASSYHVGTGFSGELFF. In DNA form, the CDR3 reads TGTGCCAGCAGCTACCATGTGGGGACAGGGTTTTCCGGGGAGCTGTTTTTT.